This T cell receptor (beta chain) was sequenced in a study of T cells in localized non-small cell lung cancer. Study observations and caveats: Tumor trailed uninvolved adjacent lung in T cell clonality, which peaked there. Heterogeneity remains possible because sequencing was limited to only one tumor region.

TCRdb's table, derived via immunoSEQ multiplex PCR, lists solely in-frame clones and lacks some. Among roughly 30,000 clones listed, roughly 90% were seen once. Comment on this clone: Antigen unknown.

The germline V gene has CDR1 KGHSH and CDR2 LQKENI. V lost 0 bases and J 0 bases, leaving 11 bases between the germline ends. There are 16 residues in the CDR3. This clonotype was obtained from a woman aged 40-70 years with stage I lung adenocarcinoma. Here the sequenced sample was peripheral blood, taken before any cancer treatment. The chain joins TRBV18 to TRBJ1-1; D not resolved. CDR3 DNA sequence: TGTGCCAGCTCACCACCGTCGGGCAGTATGAACACTGAAGCTTTCTTT. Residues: CASSPPSGSMNTEAFF.